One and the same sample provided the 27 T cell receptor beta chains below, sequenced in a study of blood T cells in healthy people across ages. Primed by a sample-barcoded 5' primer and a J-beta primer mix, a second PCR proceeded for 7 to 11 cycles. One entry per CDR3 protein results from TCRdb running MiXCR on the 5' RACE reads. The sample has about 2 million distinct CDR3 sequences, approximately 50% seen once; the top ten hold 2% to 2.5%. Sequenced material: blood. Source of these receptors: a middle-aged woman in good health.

In nucleotides, the CDR3 is TGTGCCAGCATGCCGGCGGGGGGGCGATCCTACAATGAGCAGTTCTTC. This sequence encodes CASMPAGGRSYNEQFF. The chain recombines TRBV6-2 or TRBV6-3 with TRBJ2-1; 9 nucleotides align to TRBD2. V lost 7 bases, J lost 1 base, and 8 bases stayed unmatched. CDR1 and CDR2 (germline): MNHEY, SVGEGT. The CDR3 runs to 16 residues.

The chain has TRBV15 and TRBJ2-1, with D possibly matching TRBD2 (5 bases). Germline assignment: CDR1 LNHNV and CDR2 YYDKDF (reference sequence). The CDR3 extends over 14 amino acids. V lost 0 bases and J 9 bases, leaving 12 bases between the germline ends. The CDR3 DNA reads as TGTGCCACCAGCAGAGATCTAGGTCGGGGTGAGCAGTTCTTC. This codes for CATSRDLGRGEQFF.

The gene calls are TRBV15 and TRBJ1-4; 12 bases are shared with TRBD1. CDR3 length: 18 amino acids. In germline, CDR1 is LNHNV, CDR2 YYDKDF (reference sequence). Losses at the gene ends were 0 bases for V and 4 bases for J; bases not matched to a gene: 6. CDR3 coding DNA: TGTGCCACCAGCAGAGATGGGGGACAGGGGGCGTTTAATGAAAAACTGTTTTTT. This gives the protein CATSRDGGQGAFNEKLFF.

For the CDR3, the DNA is TGTGCCAGCAGTTACTCGGGCAGTTCAGATACGCAGTATTTT. Amino acid sequence: CASSYSGSSDTQYF. This chain uses TRBV6-5 with TRBJ2-3; D gene uncertain. Germline V gene sequence: CDR1 MNHEY, CDR2 SVGAGI. The CDR3 covers 14 residues. V lost 0 bases, J lost 4 bases, and 8 bases lay in between.

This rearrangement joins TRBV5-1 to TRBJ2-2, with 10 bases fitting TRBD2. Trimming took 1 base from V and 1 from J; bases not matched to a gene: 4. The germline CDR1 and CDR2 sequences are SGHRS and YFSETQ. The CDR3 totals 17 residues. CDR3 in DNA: TGCGCCAGCAGCTTGTCGCTAGCGGGGGTGAACACCGGGGAGCTGTTTTTT. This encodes CASSLSLAGVNTGELFF.

The CDR3 nucleotides read TGTGCCAGCAGCCCAAGACTAGCGGGGGGCATTGCCTACGAGCAGTACTTC. Residues: CASSPRLAGGIAYEQYF. V usage is TRBV3-1 and J usage is TRBJ2-7, with 13 bases aligning to TRBD2. CDR3 size: 17 residues. The J segment lost 2 bases and the V segment lost 4 bases, leaving 8 bases of the junction unmatched. The germline gives CDR1 LGHDT, CDR2 YNNKEL (reference sequence).

The CDR3 DNA reads as TGCAGTGCTAATGACCCGACAGGGGGGTACGAGCAGTACTTC. This encodes CSANDPTGGYEQYF. V usage is TRBV20-1 and J usage is TRBJ2-5; 9 nucleotides agree with TRBD1. The DNA end favors TRBJ2-7, so the J call may be wrong. This CDR3 has 14 amino acids. Germline CDR1 is DFQATT and CDR2 is SNEGSKA (reference sequence).

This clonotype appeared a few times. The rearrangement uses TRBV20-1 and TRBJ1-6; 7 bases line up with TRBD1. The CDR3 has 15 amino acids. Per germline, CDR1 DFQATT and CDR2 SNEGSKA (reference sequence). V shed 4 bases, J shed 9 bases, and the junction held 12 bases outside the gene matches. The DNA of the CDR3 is TGCAGTGCTACGGGGGACAGCTCTTTAAGTTCACCCCTCCACTTT. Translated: CSATGDSSLSSPLHF.

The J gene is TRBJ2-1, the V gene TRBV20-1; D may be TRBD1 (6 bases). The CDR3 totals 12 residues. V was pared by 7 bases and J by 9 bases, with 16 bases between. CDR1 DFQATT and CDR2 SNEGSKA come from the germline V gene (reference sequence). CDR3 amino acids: CSVRAGETEQFF. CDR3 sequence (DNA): TGCAGTGTAAGAGCAGGGGAGACTGAGCAGTTCTTC.

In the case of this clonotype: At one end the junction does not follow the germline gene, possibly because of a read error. The CDR3 DNA follows: TGTGCCGGTAGTTCCGGGACTAGCATCTTCCAAGAGACCCAGTACTTC. Its translation: CAGSSGTSIFQETQYF. The V call is TRBV19, the J call TRBJ2-5; 9 nucleotides line up with TRBD2. Germline CDR1 reads LNHDA; CDR2 reads SQIVND (reference sequence). This CDR3 is built from 16 residues. Full variable domain (remainder filled in from reference TRBV19 and TRBJ2-5): DGGITQSPKYLFRKEGQNVTLSCEQNLNHDAMYWYRQDPGQGLRLIYYSQIVNDFQKGDIAEGYSVSREKKESFPLTVTSAQKNPTAFYLCAGSSGTSIFQETQYFGPGTRLLVL.

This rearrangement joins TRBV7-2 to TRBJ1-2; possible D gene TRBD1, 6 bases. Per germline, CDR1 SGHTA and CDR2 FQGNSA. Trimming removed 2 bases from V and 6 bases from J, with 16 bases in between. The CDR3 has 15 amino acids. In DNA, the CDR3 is TGTGCCAGCAGCTTACCCAGCACAGGGAAACATGGCTACACCTTC. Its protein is CASSLPSTGKHGYTF.

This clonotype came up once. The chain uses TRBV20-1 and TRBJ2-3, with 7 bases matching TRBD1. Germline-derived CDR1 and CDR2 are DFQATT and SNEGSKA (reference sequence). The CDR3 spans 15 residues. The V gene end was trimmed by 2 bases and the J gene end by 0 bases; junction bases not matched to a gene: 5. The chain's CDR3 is CSARSPTGSTDTQYF. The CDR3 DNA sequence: TGCAGTGCTAGAAGCCCGACAGGGAGCACAGATACGCAGTATTTT.

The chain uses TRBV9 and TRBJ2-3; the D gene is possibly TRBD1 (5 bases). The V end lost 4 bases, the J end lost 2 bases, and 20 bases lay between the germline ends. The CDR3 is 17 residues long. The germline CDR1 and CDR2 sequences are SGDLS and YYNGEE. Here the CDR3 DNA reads TGTGCCAGCAGCCCGCAGACAGCCCAGCTTTACACAGATACGCAGTATTTT. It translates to CASSPQTAQLYTDTQYF. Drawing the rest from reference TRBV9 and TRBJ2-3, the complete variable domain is DSGVTQTPKHLITATGQRVTLRCSPRSGDLSVYWYQQSLDQGLQFLIQYYNGEERAKGNILERFSAQQFPDLHSELNLSSLELGDSALYFCASSPQTAQLYTDTQYFGPGTRLTVL.

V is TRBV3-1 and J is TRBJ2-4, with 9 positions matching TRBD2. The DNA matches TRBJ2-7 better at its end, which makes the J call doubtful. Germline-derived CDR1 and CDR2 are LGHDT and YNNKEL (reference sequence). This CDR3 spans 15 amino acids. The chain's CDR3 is CASSPTGTSFYEQYF. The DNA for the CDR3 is TGTGCCAGCAGCCCAACCGGGACTAGCTTTTACGAGCAGTACTTC.

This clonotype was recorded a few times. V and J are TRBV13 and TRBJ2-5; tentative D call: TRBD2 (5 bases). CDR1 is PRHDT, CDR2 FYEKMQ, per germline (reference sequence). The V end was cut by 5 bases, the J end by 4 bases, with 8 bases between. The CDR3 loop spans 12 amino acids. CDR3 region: CASSGSAETQYF. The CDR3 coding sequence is TGTGCCAGCAGCGGTAGCGCAGAGACCCAGTACTTC.

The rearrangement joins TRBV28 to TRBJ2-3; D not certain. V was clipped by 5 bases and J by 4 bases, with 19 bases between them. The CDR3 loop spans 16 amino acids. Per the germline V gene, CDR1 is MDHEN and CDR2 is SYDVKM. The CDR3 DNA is TGTGCCAGCAGTCCCCGCCCAGCGAAGCTCTCAGATACGCAGTATTTT. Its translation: CASSPRPAKLSDTQYF. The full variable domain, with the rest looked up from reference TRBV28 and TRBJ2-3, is DVKVTQSSRYLVKRTGEKVFLECVQDMDHENMFWYRQDPGLGLRLIYFSYDVKMKEKGDIPEGYSVSREKKERFSLILESASTNQTSMYLCASSPRPAKLSDTQYFGPGTRLTVL.

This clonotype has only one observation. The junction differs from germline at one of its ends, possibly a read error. The CDR3: CANSLAGGPGTDTQYF. CDR3 nucleotide sequence: TGCGCCAACAGCTTGGCTGGGGGTCCCGGCACAGATACGCAGTATTTT. This rearrangement joins TRBV5-1 to TRBJ2-3; D is possibly TRBD1 or TRBD2 (5 bases each). The CDR3 runs 16 residues. In germline, CDR1 is SGHRS, CDR2 YFSETQ.

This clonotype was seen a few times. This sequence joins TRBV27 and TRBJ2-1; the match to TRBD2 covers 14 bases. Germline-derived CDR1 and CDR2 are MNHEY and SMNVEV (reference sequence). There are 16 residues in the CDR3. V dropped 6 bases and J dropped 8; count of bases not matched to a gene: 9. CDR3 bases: TGTGCCAGCAGATTGACTAGCGGGGGGGCAAAGGATGAGCAGTTCTTC. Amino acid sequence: CASRLTSGGAKDEQFF.

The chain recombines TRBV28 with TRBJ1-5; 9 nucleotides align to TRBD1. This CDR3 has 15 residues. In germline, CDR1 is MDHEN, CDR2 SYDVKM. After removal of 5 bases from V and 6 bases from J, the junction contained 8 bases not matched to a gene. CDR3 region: CASSLGQGGPQPQHF. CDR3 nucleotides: TGTGCCAGCAGTCTGGGACAGGGAGGCCCTCAGCCCCAGCATTTT.

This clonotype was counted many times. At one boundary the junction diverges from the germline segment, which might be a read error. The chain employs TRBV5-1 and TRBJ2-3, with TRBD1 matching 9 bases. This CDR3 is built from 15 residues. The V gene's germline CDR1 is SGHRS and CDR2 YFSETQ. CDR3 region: CASSPRTGGTDTQYF. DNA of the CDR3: TGTGCCAGCAGCCCCCGGACAGGGGGCACAGATACGCAGTATTTT. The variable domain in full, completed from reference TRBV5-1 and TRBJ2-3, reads KAGVTQTPRYLIKTRGQQVTLSCSPISGHRSVSWYQQTPGQGLQFLFEYFSETQRNKGNFPGRFSGRQFSNSRSEMNVSTLELGDSALYLCASSPRTGGTDTQYFGPGTRLTVL.

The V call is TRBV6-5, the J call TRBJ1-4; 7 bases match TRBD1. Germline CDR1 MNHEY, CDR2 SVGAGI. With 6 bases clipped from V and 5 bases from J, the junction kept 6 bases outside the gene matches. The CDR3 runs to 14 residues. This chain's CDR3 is CASRSGQKNEKLFF. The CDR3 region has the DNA TGTGCCAGCAGGTCGGGACAGAAGAATGAAAAACTGTTTTTT.

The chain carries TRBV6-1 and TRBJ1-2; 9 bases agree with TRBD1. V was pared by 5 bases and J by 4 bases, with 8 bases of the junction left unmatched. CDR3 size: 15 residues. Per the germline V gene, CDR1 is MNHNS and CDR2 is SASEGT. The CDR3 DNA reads TGTGCCAGCAGTAACGGACAGGGGTTCAGCTATGGCTACACCTTC. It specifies CASSNGQGFSYGYTF.

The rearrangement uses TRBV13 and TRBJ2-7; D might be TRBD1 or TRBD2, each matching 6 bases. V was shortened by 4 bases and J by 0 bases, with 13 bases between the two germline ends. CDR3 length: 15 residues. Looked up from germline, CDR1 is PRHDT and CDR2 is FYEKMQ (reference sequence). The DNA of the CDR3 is TGTGCCAGCAGCTCGGCGGGACACGTCTCCTACGAGCAGTACTTC. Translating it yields CASSSAGHVSYEQYF.

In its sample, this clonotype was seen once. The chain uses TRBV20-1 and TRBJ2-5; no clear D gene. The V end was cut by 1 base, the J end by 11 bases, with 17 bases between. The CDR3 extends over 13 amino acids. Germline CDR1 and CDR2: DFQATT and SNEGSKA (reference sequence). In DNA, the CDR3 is TGCAGTGCTAGAGCCCCGGCTAACAATGAGCAGTACTTC. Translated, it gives CSARAPANNEQYF.

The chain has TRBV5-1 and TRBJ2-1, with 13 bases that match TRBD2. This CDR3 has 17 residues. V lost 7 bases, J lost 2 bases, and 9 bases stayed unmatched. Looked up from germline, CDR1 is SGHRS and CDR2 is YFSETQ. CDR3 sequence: CASGSLAGGQAYNEQFF. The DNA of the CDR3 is TGCGCCAGCGGCTCACTAGCGGGGGGGCAGGCCTACAATGAGCAGTTCTTC.

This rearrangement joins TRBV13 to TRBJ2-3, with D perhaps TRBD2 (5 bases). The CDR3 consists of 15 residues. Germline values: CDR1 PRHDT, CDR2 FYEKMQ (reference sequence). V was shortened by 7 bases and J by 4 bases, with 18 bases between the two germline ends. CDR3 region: CASNTKWRNPDTQYF. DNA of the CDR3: TGTGCCAGCAACACCAAGTGGAGGAATCCAGATACGCAGTATTTT.

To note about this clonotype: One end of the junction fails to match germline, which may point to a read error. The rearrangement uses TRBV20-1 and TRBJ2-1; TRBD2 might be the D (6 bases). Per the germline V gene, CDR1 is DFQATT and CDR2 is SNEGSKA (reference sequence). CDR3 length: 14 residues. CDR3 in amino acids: CSARGGASYNGQFF. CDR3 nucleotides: TGCAGTGCTAGAGGCGGGGCGTCCTACAATGGGCAGTTCTTC.